Listed below are T cell receptor beta chains from one sample, sequenced in a study of metastatic and nonmetastatic thyroid tumors. TCRdb used MiXCR to call clones anew from the PCR reads. The sample records around 34,000 clones, 25% to 30% being singletons. The sequenced material came from blood. These receptor sequences come from a female donor with papillary thyroid cancer or a benign thyroid nodule (not recorded which). Some clones in this sample may be carry-over from other donors' samples. Each CDR3 is given with its conserved first and last residue. The D gene is left open where the match is weak. Part of the rows lack a size; the others show once, few, many or a class for expanded clones.

V gene,J gene,D gene,clone size,CDR3 DNA,CDR3 protein
TRBV6-1,TRBJ2-3,TRBD2,medium-sized,TGTGCCAGCAGTGAGACTAGCGGGGGGCCAGATACGCAGTATTTT,CASSETSGGPDTQYF
TRBV9,TRBJ2-6,.,.,TGTCCCGGCAGCGTATCTGGGGCCAACGTCCTGCCTTTC,CPGSVSGANVLPF
TRBV11-2,TRBJ2-7,.,few,TGTGCCAGCAGCCTACAGGTTAGCTCCTACGAGCAGTACTTC,CASSLQVSSYEQYF
TRBV11-2,TRBJ2-3,.,.,TGTGCCAGCAGACGAAACCACGGGCAAGCAGATACGCAGTATTTT,CASRRNHGQADTQYF
TRBV18,TRBJ2-1,.,many,TGTGCCAGCTCACCAGGGAGTAATGAGCAGTTCTTC,CASSPGSNEQFF
TRBV9,TRBJ2-1,.,many,TGTGCCAGCAGCCCGGGCCAGGCCTTCAATGAGCAGTTCTTC,CASSPGQAFNEQFF
TRBV11-3,TRBJ2-7,TRBD2,once,TGTGCCAGCAGCAGAGGACTAGTCGAGCAGTACTTC,CASSRGLVEQYF
TRBV20-1,TRBJ2-3,.,many,TGCAGTGCGAGTGGTTCAGATACGCAGTATTTT,CSASGSDTQYF
TRBV20-1,TRBJ1-1,.,.,TGCAGTGCTAGAGATAGCAGGGTCGCTGAAGCTTTCTTT,CSARDSRVAEAFF
TRBV4-1,TRBJ1-2,TRBD1,many,TGCGCCAGCAGCCAAAAGAGTCCCGATTGGGACAGGGATGGCTACACCTTC,CASSQKSPDWDRDGYTF
TRBV10-1,TRBJ1-6,.,few,TGCGCCAGCAGTGATTGGGTAAATTCACCCCTCCACTTT,CASSDWVNSPLHF
TRBV27,TRBJ2-7,.,.,TGTGCCAGCAGGGCCTACGTGGGTGGCTCCTACGAGCATTACTTC,CASRAYVGGSYEHYF